This T cell receptor beta chain was documented in a study of cytomegalovirus exposure and HLA in healthy donors. It was with 60 Vbeta and 13 Jbeta primers that the PCR ran. Profiled with immunoSEQ multiplex PCR; TCRdb holds only in-frame clones, not every one. The sample has about 130,000 clones, 60% to 85% seen once. This clone was detected only once. The sequence derives from a female donor in good health and CMV-seropositive. The sequenced sample consisted of PBMCs.

CDR3 coding DNA: TGTGCCAGCAGCCCCGGGAAAAGGACTGAAGCTTTCTTT. It is translated as CASSPGKRTEAFF. The chain combines TRBV28 with TRBJ1-1; unclear D gene. Germline CDR1 reads MDHEN; CDR2 reads SYDVKM. The ends were cut back, 6 bases at V and 5 bases at J, with 13 bases in the middle. The CDR3 consists of 13 residues.